This T cell receptor beta chain was identified in a study of blood T cells in healthy people across ages. CDR3 length equals 13 residues. Germline V gene data show CDR1 as DFQATT and CDR2 as SNEGSKA (reference sequence). On this clonotype itself: As yet, its antigen is unknown. Germline is not matched at one junction end, which may reflect a read error.

Each of the donors had 9 to 10 milliliters of peripheral blood drawn into EDTA-treated Vacutainer tubes. Primers used in a second PCR of about 6 to 11 cycles were a sample-barcoded 5' primer and a J-beta primer mix. TCRdb recomputed calls from the 5' RACE reads with MiXCR, one row per CDR3 protein. The data show 700,000 or so distinct CDR3 sequences, with about a fifth seen just once and approximately 20% held by the top ten. General study results and limits: Age showed a roughly linear inverse relationship with TCR beta diversity per million T cells.

V is TRBV20-1 and J is TRBJ1-1; D is uncertain. What was sequenced was blood. The clonotype was recovered from a man aged 70-80 years in good health. The chain's CDR3 is CSTRVVGYTEAFF. The DNA for the CDR3 is TGCAGTACTAGAGTGGTTGGGTACACTGAAGCTTTCTTT.